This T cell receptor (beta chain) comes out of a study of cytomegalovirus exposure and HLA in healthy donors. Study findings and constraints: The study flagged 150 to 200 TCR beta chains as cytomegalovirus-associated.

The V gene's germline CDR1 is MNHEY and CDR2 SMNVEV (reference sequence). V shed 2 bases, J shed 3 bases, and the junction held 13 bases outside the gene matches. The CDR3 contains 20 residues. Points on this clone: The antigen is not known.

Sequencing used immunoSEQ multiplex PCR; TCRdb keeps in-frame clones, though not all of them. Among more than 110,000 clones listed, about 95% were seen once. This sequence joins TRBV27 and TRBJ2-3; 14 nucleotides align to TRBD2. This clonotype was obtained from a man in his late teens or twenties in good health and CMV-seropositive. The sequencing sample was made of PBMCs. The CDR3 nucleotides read TGTGCCAGCAGTTTACGGCCACCGGGACTAGCGGGAGTACGGACAGATACGCAGTATTTT. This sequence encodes CASSLRPPGLAGVRTDTQYF.